A selection of T cell receptor beta chains follows, all from one sample in a study of blood T cells in healthy people across ages. TCRdb re-called the 5' RACE reads with MiXCR, one entry per CDR3 protein. The sample shows about 940,000 distinct CDR3 sequences, 48% of them seen only once. Source material: blood. These receptors were obtained from a man aged 25-40 years in good health. The CDR3 runs from the conserved cysteine through the conserved F or W. The D gene is left open where the match is weak. Size is omitted from some rows. Given values are once, few, many or a class for expanded clones.

>NA|NA|TRBV11-2|TRBJ2-2
CASSGETGTGELFF
TGTGCCAGCAGCGGAGAAACCGGGACCGGGGAGCTGTTTTTT
>NA|NA|TRBV4-3|TRBJ2-1
CASGQASDRIAWEQFF
TGCGCCAGCGGCCAAGCAAGTGACCGTATTGCTTGGGAGCAGTTCTTC
>few|TRBD1|TRBV12-3/TRBV12-4|TRBJ2-3
CASSPGTGVADTQYF
TGTGCCAGCAGTCCCGGGACAGGGGTGGCAGATACGCAGTATTTT
>NA|NA|TRBV29-1|TRBJ2-1
CSVPDGGAGNEQFF
TGCAGCGTCCCGGATGGGGGGGCGGGTAATGAGCAGTTCTTC
>few|NA|TRBV10-3|TRBJ2-5
CAISEQAPTQYF
TGTGCCATCAGTGAGCAGGCCCCTACCCAGTACTTC
>few|TRBD1|TRBV20-1|TRBJ1-2
CSARNRDREFGYTF
TGCAGTGCTAGAAACCGGGACAGGGAGTTCGGCTACACCTTC
>few|NA|TRBV28|TRBJ2-7
CASRGTGNPHEQYF
TGTGCCAGCAGGGGTACGGGGAACCCCCACGAGCAGTACTTC
>NA|TRBD1|TRBV19|TRBJ1-5
CASSIADRYRNQPQHF
TGTGCCAGTAGTATAGCGGACAGGTATCGCAATCAGCCCCAGCATTTT
>NA|NA|TRBV29-1|TRBJ1-1
CSVAYRLTEAFF
TGCAGCGTTGCTTACAGGTTAACTGAAGCTTTCTTT
>NA|NA|TRBV3-1|TRBJ2-3
CASSQDRGAGIDTQYF
TGTGCCAGCAGCCAAGACCGAGGGGCTGGTATAGATACGCAGTATTTT
>NA|NA|TRBV6-5|TRBJ1-2
CASSEGVLGSGYTF
TGTGCCAGCAGTGAAGGGGTACTGGGTAGTGGCTACACCTTC
>NA|TRBD1|TRBV9|TRBJ1-2
CASSVGEGARVYGYTF
TGTGCCAGCAGCGTAGGCGAGGGGGCGAGGGTCTATGGCTACACCTTC
>few|NA|TRBV4-1|TRBJ2-7
CASSQAGFGYEQYF
TGCGCCAGCAGCCAAGCCGGGTTTGGCTACGAGCAGTACTTC
>NA|NA|TRBV29-1|TRBJ1-2
CSVERAAYYGYTF
TGCAGCGTTGAACGGGCGGCCTACTATGGCTACACCTTC
>NA|NA|TRBV10-3|TRBJ2-5
CAIGLGTLFQETQYF
TGTGCCATCGGTTTAGGGACACTTTTCCAAGAGACCCAGTACTTC
>NA|NA|TRBV20-1|TRBJ1-1
CSAEGPGKAFF
TGCAGTGCTGAGGGACCGGGCAAAGCTTTCTTT
>many|TRBD1|TRBV4-1|TRBJ2-7
CASSGQGSYEQYF
TGCGCCAGCAGCGGACAGGGTTCCTACGAGCAGTACTTC
>NA|NA|TRBV3-1|TRBJ2-5
CASSQRTNQETQYF
TGTGCCAGCAGCCAACGGACCAACCAAGAGACCCAGTACTTC
>NA|NA|TRBV6-2/TRBV6-3|TRBJ2-1
CASSEISRGNEQFF
TGTGCCAGCAGTGAAATCTCCAGGGGCAATGAGCAGTTCTTC
>few|TRBD1|TRBV29-1|TRBJ1-5
CSVRGTVNQPQHF
TGCAGCGTTCGCGGGACAGTCAATCAGCCCCAGCATTTT
>few|NA|TRBV5-4|TRBJ1-5
CASSLDQGPNQPQHF
TGTGCCAGCAGCTTGGATCAGGGGCCCAATCAGCCCCAGCATTTT
>NA|TRBD2|TRBV5-4|TRBJ2-1
CASSLGGSGGLNEQFF
TGTGCCAGCAGCTTGGGAGGTAGCGGGGGGTTGAATGAGCAGTTCTTC
>many|NA|TRBV4-3|TRBJ2-3
CASSQDQGSDTQYF
TGCGCCAGCAGCCAAGATCAAGGGTCTGATACGCAGTATTTT
>NA|NA|TRBV20-1|TRBJ2-4
CSAPPGRESALAKNIQYF
TGCAGTGCCCCCCCGGGCCGAGAGAGTGCCCTAGCCAAAAACATTCAGTACTTC
>NA|TRBD2|TRBV20-1|TRBJ2-3
CSARGTSDSAQYF
TGCAGTGCTAGAGGGACTAGCGACTCCGCGCAGTATTTT
>NA|TRBD2|TRBV12-5|TRBJ2-5
CASGSSGQETQYF
TGTGCTAGTGGTTCTAGCGGACAAGAGACCCAGTACTTC
>many|NA|TRBV5-1|TRBJ2-2
CASSLTAGNTGELFF
TGCGCCAGCAGCTTGACGGCCGGGAACACCGGGGAGCTGTTTTTT
>few|NA|TRBV29-1|TRBJ1-2
CSVVQGDYGYTF
TGCAGCGTTGTGCAAGGGGACTATGGCTACACCTTC
>NA|NA|TRBV30|TRBJ2-1
CAWSVGRTSSYNEQFF
TGTGCCTGGAGTGTCGGACGGACGAGCTCCTACAATGAGCAGTTCTTC
>NA|NA|TRBV9|TRBJ2-5
CAGSVEGQRSETQYF
TGTGCCGGCAGCGTAGAGGGGCAAAGGTCGGAGACCCAGTACTTC
>NA|TRBD2|TRBV6-2/TRBV6-3|TRBJ2-7
CASRTTSGTSYEQYF
TGTGCCAGCCGTACTACTAGCGGGACCTCCTACGAGCAGTACTTC
>few|TRBD2|TRBV20-1|TRBJ2-3
CSAGPSGGAADTQYF
TGCAGTGCTGGACCTAGCGGGGGGGCCGCAGATACGCAGTATTTT
>few|NA|TRBV7-3|TRBJ2-3
CASSLGLQTDTQYF
TGTGCCAGCAGCTTAGGGCTACAAACAGATACGCAGTATTTT
>many|TRBD1|TRBV10-3|TRBJ1-1
CAISEGQGGTEAFF
TGTGCCATCAGTGAGGGACAGGGTGGTACTGAAGCTTTCTTT
>once|TRBD1|TRBV28|TRBJ1-5
CASSPSGQGRNQPQHF
TGTGCCAGCAGTCCCTCGGGACAGGGTCGCAATCAGCCCCAGCATTTT
>NA|TRBD2|TRBV9|TRBJ2-2
CASSVTSGGGWNTGELFF
TGTGCCAGCAGCGTCACTAGCGGGGGGGGATGGAACACCGGGGAGCTGTTTTTT
>few|NA|TRBV7-2|TRBJ1-2
CASRTPEGGIYGYTF
TGTGCCAGCAGAACTCCTGAAGGGGGGATCTATGGCTACACCTTC
>few|TRBD1|TRBV4-3|TRBJ1-2
CASSQDHATGGGYGYTF
TGCGCCAGCAGCCAAGATCACGCGACAGGGGGCGGGTATGGCTACACCTTC
>NA|NA|TRBV7-2|TRBJ1-2
CASSSTALSALYGYTF
TGTGCCAGCAGCTCTACCGCCCTTTCGGCCCTCTATGGCTACACCTTC
>few|NA|TRBV29-1|TRBJ2-5
CSVDPQGETQYF
TGCAGCGTTGACCCACAAGGGGAGACCCAGTACTTC
>NA|TRBD1|TRBV2|TRBJ1-5
CASSLDRVHQPQHF
TGTGCCAGCAGTCTGGACAGGGTACATCAGCCCCAGCATTTT
>NA|NA|TRBV10-3|TRBJ1-5
CAISERGDSNQPQHF
TGTGCCATCAGTGAAAGGGGGGATAGCAATCAGCCCCAGCATTTT
>NA|NA|TRBV28|TRBJ1-5
CASSFEGSGSNQPQHF
TGTGCCAGCAGTTTTGAAGGGTCAGGTAGCAATCAGCCCCAGCATTTT
>few|NA|TRBV20-1|TRBJ2-5
CSARAGRETQYF
TGCAGTGCTAGAGCAGGGAGAGAGACCCAGTACTTC
>NA|NA|TRBV4-1|TRBJ1-2
CASSQDMRGEGYTF
TGCGCCAGCAGCCAAGATATGCGGGGCGAAGGCTACACCTTC
>NA|NA|TRBV4-3|TRBJ1-1
CASSSGTRRGNTEAFF
TGCGCCAGCAGCTCCGGAACCCGCAGGGGGAACACTGAAGCTTTCTTT
>few|NA|TRBV5-5|TRBJ1-4
CASSPGEGGNEKLFF
TGTGCCAGCAGCCCGGGTGAAGGGGGGAATGAAAAACTGTTTTTT
>few|NA|TRBV4-1|TRBJ2-7
CASSQLTGGRDEQYF
TGCGCCAGCAGCCAATTGACGGGTGGCCGCGACGAGCAGTACTTC
>NA|NA|TRBV12-3/TRBV12-4|TRBJ1-5
CASSLRGASNQPQHF
TGTGCCAGCAGTTTACGGGGGGCGAGCAATCAGCCCCAGCATTTT
>few|NA|TRBV27|TRBJ2-7
CASTPSLGSEGEQYF
TGTGCCAGCACCCCATCCCTAGGAAGCGAAGGCGAGCAGTACTTC
>NA|TRBD1|TRBV29-1|TRBJ2-7
CSAGKTGALYEQYF
TGCAGCGCGGGAAAAACAGGGGCTCTCTACGAGCAGTACTTC
>NA|NA|TRBV5-6|TRBJ1-6
CASSPGRVGSPLHF
TGTGCCAGCAGCCCGGGACGGGTGGGTTCACCCCTCCACTTT
>many|NA|TRBV6-1|TRBJ1-2
CASQGSYGYTF
TGTGCCAGCCAGGGATCCTATGGCTACACCTTC